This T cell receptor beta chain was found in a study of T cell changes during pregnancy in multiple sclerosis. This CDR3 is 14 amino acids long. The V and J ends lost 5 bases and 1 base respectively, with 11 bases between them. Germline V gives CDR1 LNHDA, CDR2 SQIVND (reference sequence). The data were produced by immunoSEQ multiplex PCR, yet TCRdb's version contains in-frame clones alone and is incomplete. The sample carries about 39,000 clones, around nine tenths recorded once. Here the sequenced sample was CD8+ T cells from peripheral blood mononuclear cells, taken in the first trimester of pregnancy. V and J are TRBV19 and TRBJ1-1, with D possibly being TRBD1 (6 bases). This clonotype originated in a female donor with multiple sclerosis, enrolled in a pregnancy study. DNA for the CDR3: TGTGCCAGTAGTTTCCACAGGGAGAACACTGAAGCTTTCTTT. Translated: CASSFHRENTEAFF.